This T cell receptor beta chain was found in a study of blood T cell repertoires in COVID-19. Assay used: immunoSEQ multiplex PCR; TCRdb lists only in-frame clones, some missing. The table shows 64,000 or so clones, with approximately 90% occurring only once. The germline V gene encodes CDR1 SGHNT and CDR2 YYREEE (reference sequence). V was clipped by 4 bases and J by 8 bases; unmatched bases: 2. This CDR3 contains 12 residues. The chain is built from TRBV5-4 and TRBJ2-1, with TRBD1 matching 8 bases. This clonotype originated in a human donor in a cohort sampled during active COVID-19. Material: peripheral blood. In nucleotides, the CDR3 is TGTGCCAGCAGCCCGACAGGGGATGAGCAGTTCTTC. Translation: CASSPTGDEQFF. Combining the CDR3 with reference TRBV5-4 and TRBJ2-1 gives the whole variable domain ETGVTQSPTHLIKTRGQQVTLRCSSQSGHNTVSWYQQALGQGPQFIFQYYREEENGRGNFPPRFSGLQFPNYSSELNVNALELDDSALYLCASSPTGDEQFFGPGTRLTVL.